The clone carrying this T cell receptor (beta chain) was seen at least ten times. Its specificity is unknown. V gave up 3 bases and J gave up 6 bases, with 12 bases separating them. Germline-derived CDR1 and CDR2 are SNHLY and FYNNEI. The CDR3 is 14 residues long. The TCR beta CDR3 regions underwent amplification using RNA transcripts as the source. HTBI primers were employed in a first-round RT-PCR of the TCR CDR3. MiXCR, applied by TCRdb to the multiplex PCR reads, yields one record per CDR3 protein. The sample lists about 640,000 distinct CDR3 sequences, less than 45% occurring once. These data are taken from a study of T cells in Graves' hyperthyroidism and ophthalmopathy. Study findings and constraints: Most expanded thyroid clonotypes above 0.001 recurred in blood. Separation of ophthalmopathy from stable hyperthyroidism was achieved by a 13 V-J model. Prediction of ophthalmopathy progression came a median around 7.1 months pre-onset.

Lactation, pregnancy, other autoimmune disease or uncontrolled infection excluded patients. The sample consisted of peripheral blood or thyroid tissue (not recorded which). This receptor was obtained from an adult man with Graves' disease, either hyperthyroidism or ophthalmopathy (not recorded which). This sequence joins TRBV2 and TRBJ1-5; D remains ambiguous. The CDR3 DNA is TGTGCCAGCAGTGAGGGTCCAGTAGGTCAGCCCCAGCATTTT. This encodes CASSEGPVGQPQHF.